This record concerns one T cell receptor beta chain sequence. Its antigen is as yet unknown. TCRdb reprocessed the 5' RACE reads via MiXCR and lists one record per CDR3 protein. The repertoire holds approximately 250,000 distinct CDR3 sequences, over 15% seen once, with more than 20% in the top ten. Looked up from germline, CDR1 is MNHEY and CDR2 is SVGEGT. This CDR3 is built from 16 residues. Unmatched junction bases numbered 12, after V lost 6 bases and J lost 4 bases. The source of the sample is a study of T-cell memory formation after mild COVID-19. Study details: TCR clusters were mostly donor specific. General study findings and limits: Clones contracting day 15 to 85 were balanced CD4/CD8; later expanders leaned CD4+.

V and J are TRBV6-2 or TRBV6-3 and TRBJ2-3; TRBD2 matches 8 bases. The sample was PBMCs or a T cell subset sorted from them (not recorded which). The clonotype comes from a man aged 18 to 30 who had mild COVID-19 (a few samples of this study predate the infection). Cell type and time point are not known. CDR3 sequence: CASRHPGGPSSDTQYF. The DNA for the CDR3 is TGTGCCAGCAGACACCCGGGGGGGCCGAGTTCAGATACGCAGTATTTT.